This TCR beta chain was sequenced for a study of T cells after yellow fever vaccination. A universal primer site and UMIs were added as TCR cDNA was made by 5'RACE template switching. MiXCR, run by TCRdb on the 5' RACE reads, gives a single entry per CDR3 protein. The sample holds approximately 510,000 distinct CDR3 sequences, just over 20% seen once. Study-wide results and limits: Clonotypes appearing in both CD4 and CD8 compartments existed, and their share was small. Reappearance after the booster was seen for most primary-vaccination clones, at about 95% CD4 and less than 90% CD8. Abundant bulk-population clonotypes could contaminate the FACS-sorted repertoires.

Notes on this clonotype: As yet, its antigen is unknown.

The sequence was obtained from a man between 18 and 29 years old who received the YFV17D yellow fever vaccine. The sample consisted of PBMCs, taken 21 days after the first yellow fever vaccination.

CDR3 sequence reads: CASSSVGGLEETQYF. The CDR3 DNA follows: TGTGCCAGCAGCTCTGTGGGCGGGTTGGAAGAGACCCAGTACTTC. The chain recombines TRBV7-9 with TRBJ2-5; a weak D match, TRBD2 (5 bases). Germline CDR1 is SEHNR and CDR2 is FQNEAQ (reference sequence). Trimming removed 4 bases at V and 3 bases at J, with 15 bases between. The CDR3 length is 15 residues.